This T cell receptor (beta chain) is from a study of cytomegalovirus exposure and HLA in healthy donors. Study findings and constraints: Three of the chains that were CMV-associated were confirmed in vitro to be specific for CMV antigens. Presence/absence analyses supposed approximately even sequencing depth among donors.

Researchers ran the PCR with 60 Vbeta and 13 Jbeta primers. The protocol was immunoSEQ multiplex PCR, while the TCRdb copy is restricted to in-frame clones and leaves out a portion. The sample records 70,000 to 100,000 clones, 80% being singletons. Comment on this clone: Antigen specificity is unknown.

The CDR3 totals 16 residues. J lost 3 bases, V lost 8 bases, and 16 bases had no gene match. Germline V lookup: CDR1 SGHRS, CDR2 YFSETQ. The rearrangement joins TRBV5-1 to TRBJ1-2, with TRBD1 matching 7 bases. Sequencing was done on a sample of PBMCs. This TCR derives from a man aged 50 to 59 in good health and CMV-seropositive. Here the CDR3 DNA reads TGCGCCAGGAAGGACAGGCAACGCTGGTGGGACTATGGCTACACCTTC. Translated: CARKDRQRWWDYGYTF.